The 27 T cell receptor beta chains given below trace back to one sample, sequenced in a study of cytomegalovirus exposure and HLA in healthy donors. TCRdb keeps only in-frame clones here, not all; method: immunoSEQ multiplex PCR. In the table there are about 150,000 clones, 90% of which are singletons. Input material: PBMCs. These TCRs come from a woman aged 25 to 39 in good health and CMV-seropositive.

The V and J genes are TRBV7-9 and TRBJ2-7; D remains unclear. Germline CDR1 is SEHNR and CDR2 is FQNEAQ (reference sequence). Between the trimmed V and J ends, which lost 5 bases and 1 base, there was a span of 12 bases. CDR3 length: 14 residues. CDR3: CASSPQTISYEQYF. CDR3 in DNA: TGTGCCAGCAGCCCTCAGACAATATCCTACGAGCAGTACTTC.

This chain joins TRBV19 and TRBJ2-2; no clear D gene. CDR1 is LNHDA and CDR2 is SQIVND in the germline V gene (reference sequence). V lost 6 bases to trimming and J lost 5 bases, with 13 bases between them. This CDR3 has 14 residues. In DNA form, the CDR3 reads TGTGCCAGTAGCACTCAGTGGCGGACCGGGGAGCTGTTTTTT. It codes for CASSTQWRTGELFF.

This clone was detected only a few times. The chain combines TRBV2 with TRBJ1-3, with 11 nucleotides matching TRBD1. Per the germline V gene, CDR1 is SNHLY and CDR2 is FYNNEI. This CDR3 is built from 13 residues. J lost 8 bases, V lost 6 bases, and 3 bases had no gene match. The CDR3 nucleotides read TGTGCCAGCAGCGTGGACAGGGGGCACACCATATATTTT. Protein sequence: CASSVDRGHTIYF. The full variable domain, completed using reference TRBV2 and TRBJ1-3, is EPEVTQTPSHQVTQMGQEVILRCVPISNHLYFYWYRQILGQKVEFLVSFYNNEISEKSEIFDDQFSVERPDGSNFTLKIRSTKLEDSAMYFCASSVDRGHTIYFGEGSWLTVV.

The chain carries TRBV28 and TRBJ2-5, with 9 bases fitting TRBD1. CDR3 length equals 13 residues. Germline CDR1 MDHEN, CDR2 SYDVKM. The ends lost 4 bases at V and 3 bases at J; junction bases unmatched: 0. The CDR3 sequence: CASSWDREETQYF. For the CDR3, the DNA is TGTGCCAGCAGTTGGGACAGGGAAGAGACCCAGTACTTC.

V and J are TRBV28 and TRBJ2-7; 9 bases are a match to TRBD1. V shed 10 bases, J shed 1 base, and the junction held 5 bases outside the gene matches. Germline lookup yields CDR1 MDHEN and CDR2 SYDVKM. There are 13 residues in the CDR3. The CDR3 protein is CAILQGASYEQYF. DNA of the CDR3: TGTGCCATCCTACAGGGGGCGTCCTACGAGCAGTACTTC.

This chain links TRBV2 with TRBJ1-1; 7 bases are a match to TRBD1. Germline trimming cut 11 bases from V and 0 bases from J; bases unmatched to any gene: 9. Germline V gene data show CDR1 as SNHLY and CDR2 as FYNNEI. There are 14 residues in the CDR3. This chain's CDR3 is CAGNEGALNTEAFF. The CDR3 nucleotides read TGTGCCGGAAATGAGGGGGCCCTGAACACTGAAGCTTTCTTT.

V usage is TRBV7-9 and J usage is TRBJ1-2, with a weak D call TRBD1 (6 bases). The V end was cut by 3 bases, the J end by 6 bases, with 8 bases between. CDR3 size: 12 residues. CDR1 is SEHNR and CDR2 is FQNEAQ in the germline V gene (reference sequence). Here the CDR3 reads CASSLSGDGYTF. In DNA, the CDR3 is TGTGCCAGCAGCTTGTCAGGGGATGGCTACACCTTC. Full variable domain (outside the CDR3, taken from reference TRBV7-9 and TRBJ1-2): DTGVSQNPRHKITKRGQNVTFRCDPISEHNRLYWYRQTLGQGPEFLTYFQNEAQLEKSRLLSDRFSAERPKGSFSTLEIQRTEQGDSAMYLCASSLSGDGYTFGSGTRLTVV.

The chain couples TRBV29-1 to TRBJ1-2; TRBD1 aligns across 8 bases. The V gene's germline CDR1 is SQVTM and CDR2 ANQGSEA. The junction had 5 bases not matched to a gene; V was cut back by 4 bases and J by 4 bases. This CDR3 is built from 13 residues. This chain's CDR3 is CSVGSGGGYGYTF. The CDR3 DNA follows: TGCAGCGTTGGGTCAGGGGGCGGCTATGGCTACACCTTC.

The rearrangement uses TRBV14 and TRBJ2-1, with 7 bases that match TRBD2. Germline trimming cut 2 bases from V and 8 bases from J; bases unmatched to any gene: 6. The CDR3 extends over 14 amino acids. Germline CDR1 and CDR2: SGHDN and FVKESK. This CDR3 is CASSQPPGGDEQFF. DNA of the CDR3: TGTGCCAGCAGCCAACCACCTGGGGGGGATGAGCAGTTCTTC.

The rearrangement uses TRBV9 and TRBJ1-2, with D possibly TRBD1 on 5 matching bases. This CDR3 is built from 14 residues. Germline V gene lookup returns CDR1 SGDLS and CDR2 YYNGEE. V was pared by 3 bases and J by 4 bases, with 13 bases between. CDR3 sequence reads: CASSAAGIGYGYTF. The CDR3 coding sequence is TGTGCCAGCAGCGCCGCAGGGATCGGCTATGGCTACACCTTC.

V usage is TRBV27 and J usage is TRBJ1-2, with TRBD1 matching 8 bases. Germline V gene data show CDR1 as MNHEY and CDR2 as SMNVEV (reference sequence). V lost 6 bases to trimming and J lost 11 bases; unmatched junction nucleotides: 8. The CDR3 is made up of 12 amino acids. CDR3 sequence: CASREQGGEYTF. The CDR3 DNA is TGTGCCAGCAGGGAACAGGGGGGAGAATACACCTTC.

A single count supports this clone. The rearrangement joins TRBV2 to TRBJ2-7; 9 positions agree with TRBD1. The CDR3 consists of 14 residues. V lost 4 bases to trimming and J lost 3 bases; unmatched junction nucleotides: 4. Germline V gene sequence: CDR1 SNHLY, CDR2 FYNNEI. As DNA, the CDR3 is TGTGCCAGCAGTGGTAGGGACAGGGACTACGAGCAGTACTTC. Amino acid sequence: CASSGRDRDYEQYF.

The CDR3 spells CASSPQVQGRLWDTEAFF. CDR3 DNA: TGTGCCAGCAGCCCCCAGGTACAGGGTCGCCTTTGGGACACTGAAGCTTTCTTT. The rearrangement uses TRBV7-2 and TRBJ1-1; TRBD1 is a possible D gene (6 bases). The CDR3 has 18 residues. The V end lost 5 bases, the J end lost 3 bases, and 25 bases lay between the germline ends. Germline loops: CDR1 SGHTA, CDR2 FQGNSA.

The chain combines TRBV11-2 with TRBJ2-5; 10 positions match TRBD2. CDR3 length: 17 amino acids. The ends lost 5 bases at V and 7 bases at J; junction bases unmatched: 16. CDR1 is SGHAT and CDR2 is FQNNGV in the germline V gene. Written as DNA, the CDR3 is TGTGCCAGCAGCGGACCGGGACTAGCGTCAAGTGGGGGGACCCAGTACTTC. It codes for CASSGPGLASSGGTQYF.

CDR3 DNA sequence: TGTGCCAGCAGCCAAGTCCCTAGCGGCCCCTACAATGAGCAGTTCTTC. Translation: CASSQVPSGPYNEQFF. The V call is TRBV4-2, the J call TRBJ2-1, with 7 bases matching TRBD2. Trimming cost V 1 base and J 2 bases; bases outside gene matches: 5. This CDR3 comprises 16 residues. The germline CDR1 and CDR2 sequences are LGHNA and YNFKEQ.

This clone occurred once. This rearrangement joins TRBV11-2 to TRBJ2-7; 9 bases fit TRBD1. The V gene's germline CDR1 is SGHAT and CDR2 FQNNGV. The length of the CDR3 is 15 residues. Trimming removed 4 bases from V and 7 bases from J; junction bases left unmatched: 11. CDR3 sequence reads: CASSYRDREIGEQYF. CDR3 in DNA: TGTGCCAGCAGCTACCGGGACAGGGAAATAGGGGAGCAGTACTTC.

The chain recombines TRBV18 with TRBJ2-1; possible D gene TRBD2, 6 bases. This CDR3 is built from 15 residues. Between the trimmed V and J ends, which lost 3 bases and 0 bases, there was a span of 9 bases. Germline CDR1 and CDR2: KGHSH and LQKENI. The CDR3 sequence: CASSPGGSSYNEQFF. The CDR3 region has the DNA TGTGCCAGCTCACCCGGAGGGAGCTCCTACAATGAGCAGTTCTTC.

The gene calls are TRBV9 and TRBJ2-2, with D perhaps TRBD2 (5 bases). Germline lookup yields CDR1 SGDLS and CDR2 YYNGEE. V was trimmed by 0 bases and J by 8 bases, leaving 8 bases between them. CDR3 length equals 13 residues. This chain's CDR3 is CASSVVDFGELFF. The CDR3 DNA sequence: TGTGCCAGCAGCGTAGTGGACTTTGGGGAGCTGTTTTTT. The whole variable domain, filled in from reference TRBV9 and TRBJ2-2, reads DSGVTQTPKHLITATGQRVTLRCSPRSGDLSVYWYQQSLDQGLQFLIQYYNGEERAKGNILERFSAQQFPDLHSELNLSSLELGDSALYFCASSVVDFGELFFGEGSRLTVL.

The count of this clone is one. CDR3 region: CASSDATSGVDEQFF. The DNA of the CDR3 is TGTGCCAGCAGTGACGCGACAAGCGGGGTAGATGAGCAGTTCTTC. This chain links TRBV6-4 with TRBJ2-1; 7 positions agree with TRBD2. Unmatched junction bases numbered 9, after V lost 2 bases and J lost 8 bases. Germline CDR1 reads MRHNA; CDR2 reads SNTAGT. There are 15 residues in the CDR3.

The chain links TRBV28 to TRBJ2-1; D perhaps matches TRBD2 (5 bases). The CDR3 loop spans 16 amino acids. Trimming cost V 6 bases and J 0 bases, with 15 bases left between them. Germline values: CDR1 MDHEN, CDR2 SYDVKM. CDR3 in amino acids: CASSGETSSSYNEQFF. The CDR3 nucleotides are TGTGCCAGCAGCGGGGAGACGTCGAGCTCCTACAATGAGCAGTTCTTC.

The chain uses TRBV7-9 and TRBJ2-2, with 7 nucleotides matching TRBD2. This CDR3 spans 15 amino acids. Losses at the gene ends were 6 bases for V and 3 bases for J; bases not matched to a gene: 7. CDR1 and CDR2 from the germline V gene are SEHNR and FQNEAQ (reference sequence). The CDR3 spells CASSVRDYHTGELFF. The CDR3 region has the DNA TGTGCCAGCAGTGTCCGGGACTATCACACCGGGGAGCTGTTTTTT.

V and J are TRBV4-1 and TRBJ2-7; a possible D gene is TRBD2 (6 bases). The CDR3 spans 14 residues. V shed 4 bases and J shed 5 bases, with 15 bases lying between them. The germline V gene encodes CDR1 MGHRA and CDR2 YSYEKL. The CDR3 sequence is CASSRTNRGNEQYF. DNA for the CDR3: TGCGCCAGCAGCCGGACTAACCGCGGCAACGAGCAGTACTTC.

This CDR3 is CASSGRGSYTF. The CDR3 nucleotides are TGTGCCAGCAGTGGAAGGGGGAGCTACACCTTC. This sequence joins TRBV14 and TRBJ1-2, with D possibly being TRBD1 (6 bases). Per the germline V gene, CDR1 is SGHDN and CDR2 is FVKESK. Between the trimmed V and J ends, which lost 6 bases and 9 bases, there was a span of 11 bases. This CDR3 comprises 11 residues.

The chain is built from TRBV5-6 and TRBJ2-2, with D possibly matching TRBD1 (6 bases). The CDR3 loop spans 12 amino acids. Trimming cost V 5 bases and J 8 bases, with 10 bases left between them. CDR1 is SGHDT, CDR2 YYEEEE, per germline. The CDR3 DNA sequence: TGTGCCAGCAGAGTGACAGGAGGGGAGCTGTTTTTT. This codes for CASRVTGGELFF.

This chain joins TRBV7-6 and TRBJ2-1; tentative D call: TRBD1 (5 bases). CDR3 length: 16 residues. The V and J ends lost 2 bases and 2 bases respectively, with 13 bases between them. Germline loops: CDR1 SGHVS, CDR2 FNYEAQ. The CDR3 reads CASSLFPKTAYNEQFF. In DNA form, the CDR3 reads TGTGCCAGCAGCTTATTCCCTAAGACAGCCTACAATGAGCAGTTCTTC.

This clone appeared a single time. The CDR3, as DNA: TGTGCCAGCAGCCTTAGCGGGAGGTCCTACGAGCAGTACTTC. It is translated as CASSLSGRSYEQYF. The chain couples TRBV28 to TRBJ2-7, with 10 positions matching TRBD2. J was trimmed by 1 base and V by 6 bases; bases with no gene match: 3. Germline V gene sequence: CDR1 MDHEN, CDR2 SYDVKM. CDR3 size: 14 residues.

This clone was found a few times. The chain carries TRBV10-3 and TRBJ2-7; 8 nucleotides align to TRBD2. This CDR3 has 17 amino acids. J lost 6 bases, V lost 0 bases, and 13 bases had no gene match. Germline V CDR1 and CDR2: ENHRY, SYGVKD. CDR3 protein: CAISESKVAGGAIEQYF. CDR3 DNA sequence: TGTGCCATCAGTGAGTCGAAAGTTGCCGGGGGGGCCATCGAGCAGTACTTC.